The sequence of this T cell receptor beta chain was determined in a study of OX40 agonist ivuxolimab in advanced cancers. Here immunoSEQ multiplex PCR was the method, and the copy in TCRdb shows in-frame clones only, minus some. The data show tens of thousands of clones, about 85% seen once. Germline V CDR1 and CDR2: MDHEN, SYDVKM. This CDR3 region has 14 residues. V gave up 6 bases and J gave up 7 bases; unmatched junction bases: 5. The TCR sequence derives from an adult with an advanced solid tumor such as melanoma, head and neck, liver or kidney cancer. Sequences were derived from CD4+ or CD8+ T cells sorted from blood, sampled in a trial of the OX40 agonist ivuxolimab. The chain joins TRBV28 to TRBJ1-6; 8 bases map to TRBD1. CDR3 loop: CASSDRGRNSPLHF. The CDR3, as DNA: TGTGCCAGCAGCGACAGGGGCCGGAATTCACCCCTCCACTTT. Together with reference TRBV28 and TRBJ1-6, the CDR3 gives the full variable domain: DVKVTQSSRYLVKRTGEKVFLECVQDMDHENMFWYRQDPGLGLRLIYFSYDVKMKEKGDIPEGYSVSREKKERFSLILESASTNQTSMYLCASSDRGRNSPLHFGNGTRLTVT.